This section outlines one T cell receptor beta chain sequence together with its context. A much larger clone lies a single base off, so this may be a read error. It was with a sample-barcoded 5' primer and a J-beta primer mix that a second PCR of roughly 7 to 12 cycles was run. In TCRdb, the 5' RACE reads were re-called with MiXCR into one record per CDR3 protein. This sample has around 1.5 million distinct CDR3 sequences; 42% occur once, and the top ten carry under 8%. The data are from a study of blood T cells in healthy people across ages. Germline values: CDR1 ENHRY, CDR2 SYGVKD. This CDR3 contains 14 residues.

Sequences were obtained from blood. This receptor was identified in a woman between 18 and 29 years old in good health. The J gene is TRBJ2-7, the V gene TRBV10-3; possibly TRBD1 for D (5 bases). The CDR3 is CVISDHRLPYEQYF. CDR3 nucleotide sequence: TGTGTCATCAGTGACCACAGGCTTCCCTACGAGCAGTACTTC.